This TCR beta chain came from a study of response to subunit inactivated influenza vaccine. V trimming: 7 bases; J trimming: 4 bases; junction bases outside the gene matches: 11. Germline CDR1 reads KGHDR; CDR2 reads SFDVKD. This CDR3 is built from 16 residues. A few counts support this clonotype. From the RT-PCR reads, TCRdb called clonotypes with MiXCR, one entry per CDR3 protein. The table includes hundreds of thousands of distinct CDR3 sequences, about 11% detected once. These same data were also listed under a study on T cells expressing NK-cell markers. That publication notes: 5'RACE template switching with UMIs generated TCR beta cDNA.

The rearrangement links TRBV24-1 to TRBJ2-3, with TRBD1 identical over 9 bases. The specimen was PBMCs from blood, collected on the day of vaccination. The TCR sequence derives from a man aged 45 to 65 who received an inactivated influenza vaccine. The CDR3 protein is CATSDPGTGMSDTQYF. CDR3 in DNA: TGTGCCACCAGCGACCCCGGGACAGGGATGTCAGATACGCAGTATTTT.